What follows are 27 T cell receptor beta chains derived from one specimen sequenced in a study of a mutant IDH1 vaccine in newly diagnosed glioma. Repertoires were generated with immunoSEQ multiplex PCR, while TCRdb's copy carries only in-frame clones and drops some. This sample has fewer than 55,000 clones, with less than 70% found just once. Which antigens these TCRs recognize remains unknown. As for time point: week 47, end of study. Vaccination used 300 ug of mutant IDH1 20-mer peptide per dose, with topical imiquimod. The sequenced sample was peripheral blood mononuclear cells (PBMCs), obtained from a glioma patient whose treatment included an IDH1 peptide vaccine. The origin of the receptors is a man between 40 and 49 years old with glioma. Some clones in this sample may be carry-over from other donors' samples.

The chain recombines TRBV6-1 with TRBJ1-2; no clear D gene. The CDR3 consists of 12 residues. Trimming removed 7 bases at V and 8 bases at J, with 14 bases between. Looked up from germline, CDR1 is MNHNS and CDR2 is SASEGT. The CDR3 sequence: CASNTYSSGYTF. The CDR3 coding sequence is TGTGCCAGCAATACTTACAGCAGCGGCTACACCTTC.

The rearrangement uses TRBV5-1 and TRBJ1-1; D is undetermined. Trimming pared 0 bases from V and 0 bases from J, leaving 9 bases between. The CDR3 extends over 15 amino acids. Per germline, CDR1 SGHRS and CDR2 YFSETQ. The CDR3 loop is CASSLEVTMNTEAFF. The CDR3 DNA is TGCGCCAGCAGCTTGGAGGTGACGATGAACACTGAAGCTTTCTTT.

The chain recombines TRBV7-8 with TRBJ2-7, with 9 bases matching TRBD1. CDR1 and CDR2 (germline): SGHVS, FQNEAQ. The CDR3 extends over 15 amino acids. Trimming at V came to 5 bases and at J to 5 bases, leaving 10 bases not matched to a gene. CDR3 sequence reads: CASSLGTGRAHEQYF. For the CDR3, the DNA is TGTGCCAGCAGCCTAGGGACAGGGCGTGCTCACGAGCAGTACTTC.

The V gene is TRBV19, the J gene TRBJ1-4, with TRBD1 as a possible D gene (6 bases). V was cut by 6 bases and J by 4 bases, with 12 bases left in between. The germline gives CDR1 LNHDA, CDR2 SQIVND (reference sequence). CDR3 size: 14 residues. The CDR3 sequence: CASRWGQGNEKLFF. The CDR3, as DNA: TGTGCCAGTAGGTGGGGGCAGGGTAATGAAAAACTGTTTTTT.

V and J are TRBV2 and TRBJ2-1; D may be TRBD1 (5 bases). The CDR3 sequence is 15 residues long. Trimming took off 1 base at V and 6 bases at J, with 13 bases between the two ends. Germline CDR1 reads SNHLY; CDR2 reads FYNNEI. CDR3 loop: CASSEGSFGANEQFF. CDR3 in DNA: TGTGCCAGCAGTGAAGGGTCATTTGGGGCCAATGAGCAGTTCTTC.

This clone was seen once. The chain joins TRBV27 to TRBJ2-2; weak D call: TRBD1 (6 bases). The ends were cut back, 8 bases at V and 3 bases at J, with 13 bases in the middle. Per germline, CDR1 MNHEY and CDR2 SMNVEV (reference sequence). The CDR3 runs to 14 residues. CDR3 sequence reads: CASATGTHTGELFF. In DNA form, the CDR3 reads TGTGCCAGCGCCACGGGGACACACACCGGGGAGCTGTTTTTT.

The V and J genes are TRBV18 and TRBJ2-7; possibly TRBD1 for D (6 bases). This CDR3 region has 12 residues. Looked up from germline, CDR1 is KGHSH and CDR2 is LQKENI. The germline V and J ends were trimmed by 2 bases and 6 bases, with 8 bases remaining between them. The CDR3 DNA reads TGTGCCAGCTCACCAGTAGGGGGCGAGCAGTACTTC. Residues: CASSPVGGEQYF.

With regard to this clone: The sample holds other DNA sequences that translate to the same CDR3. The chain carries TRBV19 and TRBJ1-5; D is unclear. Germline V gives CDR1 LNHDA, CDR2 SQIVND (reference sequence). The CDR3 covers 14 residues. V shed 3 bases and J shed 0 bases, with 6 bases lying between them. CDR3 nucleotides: TGTGCCAGTAGTATTAGGGATAGCAATCAGCCCCAGCATTTT. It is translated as CASSIRDSNQPQHF.

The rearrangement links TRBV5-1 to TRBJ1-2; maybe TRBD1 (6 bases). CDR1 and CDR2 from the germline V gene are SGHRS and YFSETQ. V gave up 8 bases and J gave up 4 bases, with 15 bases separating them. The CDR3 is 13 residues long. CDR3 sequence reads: CASHQGQSYGYTF. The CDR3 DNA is TGCGCCAGTCACCAAGGACAGAGCTATGGCTACACCTTC. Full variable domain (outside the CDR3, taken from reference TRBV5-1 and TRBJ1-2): KAGVTQTPRYLIKTRGQQVTLSCSPISGHRSVSWYQQTPGQGLQFLFEYFSETQRNKGNFPGRFSGRQFSNSRSEMNVSTLELGDSALYLCASHQGQSYGYTFGSGTRLTVV.

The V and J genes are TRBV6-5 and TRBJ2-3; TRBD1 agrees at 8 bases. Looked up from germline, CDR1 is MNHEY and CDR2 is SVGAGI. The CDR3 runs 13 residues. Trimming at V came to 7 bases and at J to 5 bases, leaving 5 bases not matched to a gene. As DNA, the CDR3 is TGTGCCAGCACCCAGGGGGCGGGAGATACGCAGTATTTT. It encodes CASTQGAGDTQYF.

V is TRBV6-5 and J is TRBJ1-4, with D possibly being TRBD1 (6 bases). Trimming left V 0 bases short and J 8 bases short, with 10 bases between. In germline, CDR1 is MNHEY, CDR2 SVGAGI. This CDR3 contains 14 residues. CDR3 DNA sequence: TGTGCCAGCAGTTACTCGGGGGCTAGGGAAAAACTGTTTTTT. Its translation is CASSYSGAREKLFF.

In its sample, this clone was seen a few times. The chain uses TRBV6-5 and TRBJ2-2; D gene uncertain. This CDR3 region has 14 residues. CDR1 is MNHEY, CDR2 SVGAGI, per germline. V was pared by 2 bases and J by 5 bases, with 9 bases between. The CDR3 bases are TGTGCCAGCAGTTACGGGTACGCGACCGGGGAGCTGTTTTTT. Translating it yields CASSYGYATGELFF.

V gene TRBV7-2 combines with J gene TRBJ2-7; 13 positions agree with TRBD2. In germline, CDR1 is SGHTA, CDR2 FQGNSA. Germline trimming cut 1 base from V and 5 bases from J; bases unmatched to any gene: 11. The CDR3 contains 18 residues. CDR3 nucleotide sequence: TGTGCCAGCAGCTTAGGACTAGCGGGGGGCGGACTTCTCGACGAGCAGTACTTC. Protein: CASSLGLAGGGLLDEQYF.

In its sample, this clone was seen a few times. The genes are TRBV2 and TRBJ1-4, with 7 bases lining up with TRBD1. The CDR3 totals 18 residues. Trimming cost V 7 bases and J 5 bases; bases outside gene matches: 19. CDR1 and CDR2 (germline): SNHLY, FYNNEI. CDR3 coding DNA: TGTGCCAGCACTCCCTTAAGCCGTGCGACAGGGTTCAATGAAAAACTGTTTTTT. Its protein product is CASTPLSRATGFNEKLFF.

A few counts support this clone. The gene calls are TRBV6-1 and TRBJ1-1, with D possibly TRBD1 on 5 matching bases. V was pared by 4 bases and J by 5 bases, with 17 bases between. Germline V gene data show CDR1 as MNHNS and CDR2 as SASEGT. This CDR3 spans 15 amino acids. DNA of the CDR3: TGTGCCAGCAGTGTTTATGCAGGGTCGGGAACTGAAGCTTTCTTT. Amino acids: CASSVYAGSGTEAFF.

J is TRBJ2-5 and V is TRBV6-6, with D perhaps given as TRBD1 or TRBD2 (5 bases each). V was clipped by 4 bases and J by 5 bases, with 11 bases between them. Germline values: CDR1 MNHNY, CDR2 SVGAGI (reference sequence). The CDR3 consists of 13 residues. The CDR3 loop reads CASSFREFETQYF. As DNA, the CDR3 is TGTGCCAGCAGTTTCAGGGAGTTCGAGACCCAGTACTTC.

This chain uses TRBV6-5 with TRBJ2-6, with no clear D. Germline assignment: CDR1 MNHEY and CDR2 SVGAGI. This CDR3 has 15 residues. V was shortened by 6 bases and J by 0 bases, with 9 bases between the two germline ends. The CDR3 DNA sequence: TGTGCCAGCAGGAACCGACGCTCTGGGGCCAACGTCCTGACTTTC. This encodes CASRNRRSGANVLTF.

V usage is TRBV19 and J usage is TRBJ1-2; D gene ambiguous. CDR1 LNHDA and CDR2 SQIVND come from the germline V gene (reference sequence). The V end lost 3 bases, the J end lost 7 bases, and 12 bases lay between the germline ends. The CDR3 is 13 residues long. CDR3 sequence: CASSMGGSGGYTF. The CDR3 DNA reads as TGTGCCAGTAGTATGGGAGGGAGCGGTGGCTACACCTTC.

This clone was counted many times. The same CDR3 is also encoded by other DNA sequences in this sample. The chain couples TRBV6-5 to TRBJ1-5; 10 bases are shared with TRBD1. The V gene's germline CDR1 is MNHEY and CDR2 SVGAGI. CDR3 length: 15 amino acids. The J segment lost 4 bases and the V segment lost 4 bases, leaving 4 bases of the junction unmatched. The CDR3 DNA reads TGTGCCAGCAGTTCCCGGACAGGGGGAAATCAGCCCCAGCATTTT. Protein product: CASSSRTGGNQPQHF.

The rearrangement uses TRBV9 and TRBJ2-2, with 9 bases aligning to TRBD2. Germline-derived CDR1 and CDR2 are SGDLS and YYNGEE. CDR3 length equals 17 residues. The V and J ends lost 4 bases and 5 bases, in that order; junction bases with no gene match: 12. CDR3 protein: CASSTVPGLAGTGELFF. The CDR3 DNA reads TGTGCCAGCAGCACAGTTCCTGGGCTAGCGGGGACCGGGGAGCTGTTTTTT.

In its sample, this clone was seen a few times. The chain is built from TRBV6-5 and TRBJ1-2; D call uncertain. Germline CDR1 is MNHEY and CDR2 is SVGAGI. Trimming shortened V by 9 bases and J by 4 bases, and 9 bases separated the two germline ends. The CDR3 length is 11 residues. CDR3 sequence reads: CASGLLYGYTF. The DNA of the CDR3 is TGTGCCAGTGGACTGCTCTATGGCTACACCTTC.

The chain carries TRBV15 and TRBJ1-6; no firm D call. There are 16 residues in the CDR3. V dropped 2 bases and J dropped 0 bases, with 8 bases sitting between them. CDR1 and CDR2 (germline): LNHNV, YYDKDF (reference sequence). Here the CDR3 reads CATSRSGSSYNSPLHF. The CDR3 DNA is TGTGCCACCAGCAGATCCGGGAGCTCCTATAATTCACCCCTCCACTTT.

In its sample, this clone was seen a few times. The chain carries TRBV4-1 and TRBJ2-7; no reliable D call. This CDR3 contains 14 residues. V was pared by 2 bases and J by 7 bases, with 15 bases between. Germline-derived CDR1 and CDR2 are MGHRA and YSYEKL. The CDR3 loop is CASSQPLQAPEQYF. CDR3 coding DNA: TGCGCCAGCAGCCAACCGTTGCAGGCGCCTGAGCAGTACTTC.

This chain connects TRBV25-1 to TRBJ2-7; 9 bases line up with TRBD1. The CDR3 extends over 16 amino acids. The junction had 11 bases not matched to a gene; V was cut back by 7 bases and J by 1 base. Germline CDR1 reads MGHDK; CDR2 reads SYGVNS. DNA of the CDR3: TGTGCCAGCATCGAACGGGGACAGGGATATTCCTACGAGCAGTACTTC. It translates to CASIERGQGYSYEQYF.

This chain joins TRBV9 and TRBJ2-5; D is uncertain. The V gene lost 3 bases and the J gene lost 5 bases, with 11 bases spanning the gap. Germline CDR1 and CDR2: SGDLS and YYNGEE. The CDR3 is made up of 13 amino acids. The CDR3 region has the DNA TGTGCCAGCAGCGCCCCTACACGGGAGACCCAGTACTTC. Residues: CASSAPTRETQYF. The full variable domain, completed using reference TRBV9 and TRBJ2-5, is DSGVTQTPKHLITATGQRVTLRCSPRSGDLSVYWYQQSLDQGLQFLIQYYNGEERAKGNILERFSAQQFPDLHSELNLSSLELGDSALYFCASSAPTRETQYFGPGTRLLVL.

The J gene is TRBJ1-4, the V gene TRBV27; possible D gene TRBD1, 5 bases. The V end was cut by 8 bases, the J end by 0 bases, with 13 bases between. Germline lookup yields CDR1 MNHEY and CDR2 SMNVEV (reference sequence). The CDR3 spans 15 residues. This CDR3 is CASRGVDATNEKLFF. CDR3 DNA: TGTGCCAGCCGGGGGGTAGATGCAACTAATGAAAAACTGTTTTTT.

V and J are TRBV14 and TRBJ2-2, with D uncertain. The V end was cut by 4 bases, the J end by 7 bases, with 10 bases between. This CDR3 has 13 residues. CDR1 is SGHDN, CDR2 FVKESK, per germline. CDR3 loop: CASSPRVYGELFF. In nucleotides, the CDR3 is TGTGCCAGCAGCCCAAGGGTATACGGGGAGCTGTTTTTT.